One and the same sample provided the 19 T cell receptor beta chains below, sequenced in a study of blood T cells in healthy people across ages. Primers used in a second PCR of about 6 to 11 cycles were a sample-barcoded 5' primer and a J-beta primer mix. TCRdb independently ran MiXCR on the 5' RACE reads; one entry per CDR3 protein. The sample consists of 910,000 or so distinct CDR3 sequences, 51% of them appearing once. Specimen: blood. All receptors come from a woman aged 60-75 years in good health.

This clonotype has only a few counts. The chain has TRBV27 and TRBJ2-7, with TRBD1 matching over 8 bases. CDR3 length: 16 residues. With V trimmed by 0 bases and J by 0 bases, 4 bases remained unmatched. Germline V lookup: CDR1 MNHEY, CDR2 SMNVEV (reference sequence). The CDR3, as DNA: TGTGCCAGCAGTTTATCGACAGGGGACGTCTCCTACGAGCAGTACTTC. Its translation is CASSLSTGDVSYEQYF.

The chain combines TRBV4-3 with TRBJ2-7; a possible D gene is TRBD2 (5 bases). The germline CDR1 and CDR2 sequences are LGHNA and YSLEER. Trimming stripped 0 bases from V and 3 bases from J, with 12 bases between. The CDR3 spans 15 residues. DNA of the CDR3: TGCGCCAGCAGCCAAGAGGCCAGCGGCCTCTACGAGCAGTACTTC. Its protein product is CASSQEASGLYEQYF.

As concerns this clonotype: Sequence at one end of the junction differs from germline and may be a read error. The rearrangement uses TRBV4-2 and TRBJ2-4; 9 bases are shared with TRBD1. The CDR3 runs to 16 residues. Germline V gives CDR1 LGHNA, CDR2 YNFKEQ. CDR3 sequence reads: CASSQGIGDRAYEQCF. The CDR3 bases are TGTGCCAGCAGCCAAGGAATAGGGGACAGGGCCTACGAGCAGTGCTTC.

The chain uses TRBV28 and TRBJ1-4, with D possibly matching TRBD1 (5 bases). The CDR3 is 12 amino acids. Trimming pared 7 bases from V and 8 bases from J, leaving 11 bases between. The V gene's germline CDR1 is MDHEN and CDR2 SYDVKM. The DNA for the CDR3 is TGTGCCAGCATCCAGGGCGGGGAAAAACTGTTTTTT. It specifies CASIQGGEKLFF. The full variable domain, rest sourced from reference TRBV28 and TRBJ1-4, is DVKVTQSSRYLVKRTGEKVFLECVQDMDHENMFWYRQDPGLGLRLIYFSYDVKMKEKGDIPEGYSVSREKKERFSLILESASTNQTSMYLCASIQGGEKLFFGSGTQLSVL.

The rearrangement links TRBV6-2 or TRBV6-3 to TRBJ2-2, with 7 bases fitting TRBD2. The germline gives CDR1 MNHEY, CDR2 SVGEGT. CDR3 length equals 14 residues. V was clipped by 5 bases and J by 6 bases; unmatched bases: 6. CDR3 protein: CASSDLAGAGELFF. CDR3 coding DNA: TGTGCCAGCAGTGACTTGGCGGGAGCCGGGGAGCTGTTTTTT.

The V and J genes are TRBV4-3 and TRBJ1-5; 8 bases align to TRBD1. The germline V gene has CDR1 LGHNA and CDR2 YSLEER. Trimming cost V 3 bases and J 5 bases; bases outside gene matches: 6. The CDR3 sequence is 15 residues long. In DNA, the CDR3 is TGCGCCAGCAGCCAGGGGACAGGTCCCGATCAGCCCCAGCATTTT. This encodes CASSQGTGPDQPQHF.

As for this clonotype: A read error may account for a junction end that differs from germline. The rearrangement links TRBV6-6 to TRBJ2-1; TRBD2 matches at 8 bases. The CDR3 totals 14 residues. In germline, CDR1 is MNHNY, CDR2 SVGAGI (reference sequence). The CDR3 sequence is CAGSYQAGVDEQFF. The DNA for the CDR3 is TGTGCCGGCAGTTATCAAGCGGGAGTTGATGAGCAGTTCTTC.

In this sample, this clonotype turned up many times. This chain uses TRBV12-3 or TRBV12-4 with TRBJ2-7, with 9 positions matching TRBD1. Germline trimming cut 9 bases from V and 3 bases from J; bases unmatched to any gene: 6. CDR3 length: 13 residues. In DNA form, the CDR3 reads TGTGCCAGTCGACAGGGGGTATTCTACGAGCAGTACTTC. It yields the protein CASRQGVFYEQYF.

The V and J genes are TRBV4-2 and TRBJ2-4, with D possibly TRBD1 on 6 matching bases. V gave up 2 bases and J gave up 1 base, with 12 bases separating them. The CDR3 spans 16 residues. The V gene's germline CDR1 is LGHNA and CDR2 YNFKEQ. CDR3 in DNA: TGTGCCAGCAGCCAACTCGGGGACAAGGCCAAAAACATTCAGTACTTC. Protein sequence: CASSQLGDKAKNIQYF.

This clonotype was picked up a small number of times. The chain recombines TRBV4-2 with TRBJ2-3, with a possible D match to TRBD2 (5 bases). V shed 0 bases and J shed 11 bases, with 9 bases lying between them. The CDR3 runs to 12 residues. Germline V gene lookup returns CDR1 LGHNA and CDR2 YNFKEQ. CDR3 bases: TGTGCCAGCAGCCAAGAACAAGGAGGGCAGTATTTT. This translates into CASSQEQGGQYF.

For this clonotype: A read error may be the cause here, since a much bigger clone is one base away. The chain links TRBV7-2 to TRBJ2-7, with D possibly being TRBD1 (5 bases). Between the trimmed V and J ends, which lost 1 base and 4 bases, there was a span of 14 bases. Germline CDR1 SGHTA, CDR2 FQGNSA. The length of the CDR3 is 15 residues. CDR3 DNA sequence: TGTGCCAGCAGCTTAGGGGGCGGCCTCAGGTACGAGCAGTACTTC. Its protein is CASSLGGGLRYEQYF.

This clonotype appeared a few times. The V call is TRBV29-1, the J call TRBJ2-6; TRBD1 might be the D (5 bases). CDR1 and CDR2 from the germline V gene are SQVTM and ANQGSEA. This CDR3 region has 15 residues. Trimming left V 6 bases short and J 0 bases short, with 12 bases between. The CDR3 here is CSVAQGYSGANVLTF. CDR3 in DNA: TGCAGCGTAGCCCAGGGTTACTCTGGGGCCAACGTCCTGACTTTC. The full variable domain, with the rest looked up from reference TRBV29-1 and TRBJ2-6, is SAVISQKPSRDICQRGTSLTIQCQVDSQVTMMFWYRQQPGQSLTLIATANQGSEATYESGFVIDKFPISRPNLTFSTLTVSNMSPEDSSIYLCSVAQGYSGANVLTFGAGSRLTVL.

J is TRBJ2-5 and V is TRBV27, with a tentative D call TRBD2 (6 bases). CDR3 length equals 12 residues. Looked up from germline, CDR1 is MNHEY and CDR2 is SMNVEV (reference sequence). V lost 6 bases, J lost 2 bases, and 7 bases lay in between. The DNA for the CDR3 is TGTGCCAGCAGGGAGGGGCAAGAGACCCAGTACTTC. Its protein product is CASREGQETQYF.

The rearrangement joins TRBV6-2 or TRBV6-3 to TRBJ2-7; 8 bases are a match to TRBD2. This CDR3 has 15 residues. Germline assignment: CDR1 MNHEY and CDR2 SVGEGT. V lost 5 bases to trimming and J lost 4 bases; unmatched junction nucleotides: 10. The CDR3 DNA is TGTGCCAGCAGTAACCCCAGCGGGAGAATGTACGAGCAGTACTTC. This codes for CASSNPSGRMYEQYF.

The V gene is TRBV7-2, the J gene TRBJ2-1, with TRBD1 as a possible D gene (5 bases). The CDR3 extends over 15 amino acids. CDR1 and CDR2 (germline): SGHTA, FQGNSA. The V and J ends lost 4 bases and 5 bases respectively, with 15 bases between them. CDR3 nucleotide sequence: TGTGCCAGCAGCTCACAGGTATACCCAGACAATGAGCAGTTCTTC. Protein product: CASSSQVYPDNEQFF. The full variable domain, completed using reference TRBV7-2 and TRBJ2-1, is GAGVSQSPSNKVTEKGKDVELRCDPISGHTALYWYRQSLGQGLEFLIYFQGNSAPDKSGLPSDRFSAERTGGSVSTLTIQRTQQEDSAVYLCASSSQVYPDNEQFFGPGTRLTVL.

The CDR3 sequence: CSASTSGADTQYF. CDR3 nucleotides: TGCAGTGCTTCGACTAGCGGGGCAGATACGCAGTATTTT. The rearrangement links TRBV20-1 to TRBJ2-3; 11 nucleotides match TRBD2. The CDR3 sequence is 13 residues long. Germline assignment: CDR1 DFQATT and CDR2 SNEGSKA (reference sequence). V trimming: 5 bases; J trimming: 4 bases; junction bases outside the gene matches: 2.

The CDR3 loop reads CASSQGQGPYQETQYF. CDR3 nucleotides: TGTGCCAGCAGCCAGGGACAGGGGCCGTACCAAGAGACCCAGTACTTC. The chain uses TRBV11-3 and TRBJ2-5; 10 nucleotides match TRBD1. Germline trimming cut 5 bases from V and 0 bases from J; bases unmatched to any gene: 6. Germline V gene lookup returns CDR1 SGHNT and CDR2 YENEEA. CDR3 length: 16 amino acids. The full variable domain, rest sourced from reference TRBV11-3 and TRBJ2-5, is EAGVVQSPRYKIIEKKQPVAFWCNPISGHNTLYWYLQNLGQGPELLIRYENEEAVDDSQLPKDRFSAERLKGVDSTLKIQPAELGDSAVYLCASSQGQGPYQETQYFGPGTRLLVL.

This clonotype was counted only a few times. The V call is TRBV20-1, the J call TRBJ2-1; a weak D match, TRBD2 (5 bases). The CDR3 length is 13 residues. The V and J ends lost 1 base and 7 bases respectively, with 11 bases between them. CDR1 DFQATT and CDR2 SNEGSKA come from the germline V gene (reference sequence). This chain's CDR3 is CSARVPSSNEQFF. DNA for the CDR3: TGCAGTGCTAGAGTGCCTAGCTCAAATGAGCAGTTCTTC.

The chain couples TRBV7-9 to TRBJ2-1; D gene uncertain. Trimming shortened V by 5 bases and J by 5 bases, and 7 bases separated the two germline ends. From germline, CDR1 is SEHNR and CDR2 FQNEAQ (reference sequence). The CDR3 totals 12 residues. CDR3 protein: CASSPPHNEQFF. As DNA, the CDR3 is TGTGCCAGCAGCCCTCCGCACAATGAGCAGTTCTTC.